Below are 20 T cell receptor beta chains sequenced from a single sample in a study of OX40 agonist ivuxolimab in advanced cancers. The table came from immunoSEQ multiplex PCR; TCRdb's copy has only in-frame clones and leaves some out. The repertoire includes 77,000 or so clones, over 80% of them detected once, and more than 0.3% sits in the top ten. This specimen consisted of CD4+ or CD8+ T cells sorted from blood, obtained in a trial of the OX40 agonist ivuxolimab. These receptor sequences come from an adult with an advanced solid tumor such as melanoma, head and neck, liver or kidney cancer.

V and J are TRBV29-1 and TRBJ2-3, with no clear D. CDR1 and CDR2 (germline): SQVTM, ANQGSEA. Trimming stripped 3 bases from V and 3 bases from J, with 10 bases between. The CDR3 totals 13 residues. In nucleotides, the CDR3 is TGCAGCGTTGACGAGGTCAATACAGATACGCAGTATTTT. It codes for CSVDEVNTDTQYF.

This clone was detected a few times. The chain has TRBV15 and TRBJ2-7; perhaps TRBD1 as D (6 bases). Trimming removed 4 bases from V and 2 bases from J, with 18 bases in between. The CDR3 spans 16 residues. Germline lookup yields CDR1 LNHNV and CDR2 YYDKDF (reference sequence). The CDR3: CATSTVRGGETYEQYF. The CDR3 DNA sequence: TGTGCCACCAGCACCGTACGAGGGGGAGAGACCTACGAGCAGTACTTC.

V usage is TRBV2 and J usage is TRBJ1-4; TRBD1 is a possible D gene (5 bases). The CDR3 has 12 residues. The germline CDR1 and CDR2 sequences are SNHLY and FYNNEI. V was trimmed by 3 bases and J by 7 bases, leaving 6 bases between them. The CDR3 here is CASSDRVEKLFF. CDR3 bases: TGTGCCAGCAGTGACAGGGTTGAAAAACTGTTTTTT.

The chain uses TRBV5-1 and TRBJ2-1; possible D gene TRBD1, 5 bases. Trimming pared 4 bases from V and 0 bases from J, leaving 14 bases between. Germline V gene data show CDR1 as SGHRS and CDR2 as YFSETQ. The CDR3 spans 16 residues. The CDR3 protein is CASSSQGMGSYNEQFF. DNA for the CDR3: TGCGCCAGCAGCAGTCAGGGAATGGGCTCCTACAATGAGCAGTTCTTC.

The chain joins TRBV18 to TRBJ2-1, with TRBD1 matching 9 bases. The CDR3 has 17 amino acids. Germline lookup yields CDR1 KGHSH and CDR2 LQKENI. V was pared by 0 bases and J by 5 bases, with 8 bases of the junction left unmatched. CDR3 amino acids: CASSPPGRTGDHNEQFF. For the CDR3, the DNA is TGTGCCAGCTCACCACCGGGTAGGACAGGGGACCACAATGAGCAGTTCTTC.

In its sample, this clone was seen once. DNA for the CDR3: TGTGCCAGCAGTGCCGAGCCGGGGGAGGGGGAGACCCAGTACTTC. Its protein is CASSAEPGEGETQYF. This chain connects TRBV2 to TRBJ2-5; TRBD2 agrees at 7 bases. This CDR3 is built from 15 residues. V was pared by 4 bases and J by 5 bases, with 10 bases of the junction left unmatched. In germline, CDR1 is SNHLY, CDR2 FYNNEI.

This chain links TRBV6-1 with TRBJ2-7; 7 nucleotides match TRBD1. With 5 bases clipped from V and 3 bases from J, the junction kept 7 bases outside the gene matches. The germline V gene has CDR1 MNHNS and CDR2 SASEGT. The CDR3 runs to 14 residues. The CDR3 protein is CASSPPGQFYEQYF. The DNA for the CDR3 is TGTGCCAGCAGTCCCCCGGGACAGTTCTACGAGCAGTACTTC.

This chain joins TRBV28 and TRBJ2-1; 7 bases map to TRBD2. CDR3 length equals 16 residues. The junction had 5 bases not matched to a gene; V was cut back by 0 bases and J by 3 bases. Per the germline V gene, CDR1 is MDHEN and CDR2 is SYDVKM. The CDR3 region is CASSLWREHGYNEQFF. In DNA, the CDR3 is TGTGCCAGCAGTTTATGGCGGGAGCACGGCTACAATGAGCAGTTCTTC.

The rearrangement joins TRBV5-1 to TRBJ2-7, with a tentative D call TRBD1 (5 bases). The ends were cut back, 5 bases at V and 0 bases at J, with 9 bases in the middle. CDR1 SGHRS and CDR2 YFSETQ come from the germline V gene. This CDR3 region has 13 residues. As DNA, the CDR3 is TGCGCCAGCAGTCAGGACAACTCCTACGAGCAGTACTTC. This sequence encodes CASSQDNSYEQYF.

V gene TRBV7-8 combines with J gene TRBJ1-1, with 7 bases identical to TRBD1. V shed 5 bases, J shed 4 bases, and the junction held 7 bases outside the gene matches. This CDR3 region has 14 residues. CDR1 is SGHVS and CDR2 is FQNEAQ in the germline V gene. In DNA form, the CDR3 reads TGTGCCAGCAGCCCCAGACAGGGCCCCACTGAAGCTTTCTTT. This translates into CASSPRQGPTEAFF.

V and J are TRBV7-8 and TRBJ1-1, with 12 nucleotides matching TRBD1. J lost 0 bases, V lost 5 bases, and 4 bases had no gene match. CDR3 length: 16 residues. Germline CDR1 reads SGHVS; CDR2 reads FQNEAQ. The CDR3 nucleotides are TGTGCCAGCAGCCCCCGGGACAGGGGGCTGAACACTGAAGCTTTCTTT. The encoded protein is CASSPRDRGLNTEAFF. Together with reference TRBV7-8 and TRBJ1-1, the CDR3 gives the full variable domain: GAGVSQSPRYKVAKRGQDVALRCDPISGHVSLFWYQQALGQGPEFLTYFQNEAQLDKSGLPSDRFFAERPEGSVSTLKIQRTQQEDSAVYLCASSPRDRGLNTEAFFGQGTRLTVV.

The chain is built from TRBV5-1 and TRBJ2-6; unclear D gene. This CDR3 spans 16 amino acids. Germline V CDR1 and CDR2: SGHRS, YFSETQ. V was trimmed by 0 bases and J by 0 bases, leaving 7 bases between them. DNA of the CDR3: TGCGCCAGCAGCTTGGGACCACTCTCTGGGGCCAACGTCCTGACTTTC. Amino acids: CASSLGPLSGANVLTF.

The J gene is TRBJ2-3, the V gene TRBV10-3, with D uncertain. The CDR3 length is 13 residues. Germline V gene data show CDR1 as ENHRY and CDR2 as SYGVKD. V lost 2 bases and J 4 bases, leaving 7 bases between the germline ends. CDR3 DNA sequence: TGTGCCATCAGTGAGCCAGCCCCAGATACGCAGTATTTT. Amino acids: CAISEPAPDTQYF.

In this sample, this clone turned up once. The rearrangement joins TRBV4-3 to TRBJ1-2; possible D gene TRBD1, 5 bases. V lost 1 base and J 8 bases, leaving 20 bases between the germline ends. The CDR3 loop spans 16 amino acids. From germline, CDR1 is LGHNA and CDR2 YSLEER. CDR3 loop: CASSQVDRGPHGGYTF. The CDR3 region has the DNA TGCGCCAGCAGCCAAGTTGATAGGGGCCCCCATGGGGGCTACACCTTC.

The gene calls are TRBV10-3 and TRBJ2-5, with D hard to call. With 6 bases removed from V and 3 bases from J, the gap between germline ends came to 8 bases. From germline, CDR1 is ENHRY and CDR2 SYGVKD. The CDR3 has 12 residues. Written as DNA, the CDR3 is TGTGCCATCAGGGCCGGAAAAGAGACCCAGTACTTC. Encoded protein: CAIRAGKETQYF.

The chain is built from TRBV5-1 and TRBJ2-1; 9 bases map to TRBD2. The germline V gene has CDR1 SGHRS and CDR2 YFSETQ. This CDR3 has 15 amino acids. V shed 2 bases, J shed 6 bases, and the junction held 6 bases outside the gene matches. The DNA for the CDR3 is TGCGCCAGCAGCTTAGCGGGGGGTAACCTCAATGAGCAGTTCTTC. Protein product: CASSLAGGNLNEQFF. The full variable domain, rest sourced from reference TRBV5-1 and TRBJ2-1, is KAGVTQTPRYLIKTRGQQVTLSCSPISGHRSVSWYQQTPGQGLQFLFEYFSETQRNKGNFPGRFSGRQFSNSRSEMNVSTLELGDSALYLCASSLAGGNLNEQFFGPGTRLTVL.

This clone was seen a single time. The rearrangement links TRBV27 to TRBJ2-1; unclear D gene. Germline values: CDR1 MNHEY, CDR2 SMNVEV (reference sequence). V lost 6 bases, J lost 7 bases, and 16 bases lay in between. This CDR3 has 14 residues. The chain's CDR3 is CASRVGALNNEQFF. The CDR3 DNA reads as TGTGCCAGCAGAGTAGGAGCCCTCAATAATGAGCAGTTCTTC.

The CDR3 DNA follows: TGTGCCAGCAGCCAAACCTTAGGCGGGGGCGTTTCACCCCTCCACTTT. This codes for CASSQTLGGGVSPLHF. The chain is built from TRBV5-4 and TRBJ1-6; D might be TRBD1 (6 bases). The CDR3 extends over 16 amino acids. Germline V lookup: CDR1 SGHNT, CDR2 YYREEE (reference sequence). The ends were cut back, 4 bases at V and 9 bases at J, with 20 bases in the middle.

This clone was observed a few times. V usage is TRBV7-9 and J usage is TRBJ1-5; no definite D call. This CDR3 comprises 12 residues. Germline values: CDR1 SEHNR, CDR2 FQNEAQ (reference sequence). The V end was cut by 5 bases, the J end by 6 bases, with 8 bases between. For the CDR3, the DNA is TGTGCCAGCAGCCAAGGAGCTCAGCCCCAGCATTTT. This translates into CASSQGAQPQHF.

The J gene is TRBJ2-3, the V gene TRBV7-4; 7 bases are a match to TRBD1. V shed 0 bases, J shed 0 bases, and the junction held 6 bases outside the gene matches. This CDR3 comprises 17 residues. The V gene's germline CDR1 is SGHVT and CDR2 SQSDAQ. CDR3 loop: CASSLAWDSSSTDTQYF. The DNA of the CDR3 is TGTGCCAGCAGCTTAGCGTGGGACAGCTCTAGCACAGATACGCAGTATTTT.